Sequencing of this T cell receptor beta chain was carried out in a study of PD-1 blockade in classical Hodgkin lymphoma. The CDR3 spans 14 residues. V gave up 5 bases and J gave up 6 bases, with 15 bases separating them. Germline CDR1 reads WNHNN; CDR2 reads SYGVQD (reference sequence). Profiling relied on immunoSEQ multiplex PCR, and the TCRdb table lists in-frame clones only, not all of them. The profile shows roughly 25,000 clones, 67% of them singletons. Every patient had relapsed following autologous stem cell transplantation, and cohorts differed in brentuximab vedotin exposure. The receptor's source is a human donor with classical Hodgkin lymphoma. The chain recombines TRBV10-1 with TRBJ2-3; weak D call: TRBD2 (6 bases). This specimen consisted of peripheral blood mononuclear cells (PBMCs), obtained before the second cycle of nivolumab. CDR3: CASSPGTQGDTQYF. DNA for the CDR3: TGCGCCAGCAGTCCCGGGACTCAAGGGGATACGCAGTATTTT.